The 32 T cell receptor beta chains presented below share a single source sample, sequenced in a study of T cell responses to AZD1222 COVID-19 vaccine (dated by TCRdb to about 2021). Libraries were made using the immunoSEQ multiplex PCR assay. This is the immuneACCESS table as TCRdb keeps it, with only in-frame sequences that have V and J called. A part of the clones is gone; compared with another copy, unresolved V genes explain less than half, and the rest is unexplained. Recorded for this sample are under 120,000 clones; 70% to 90% of them occurred a single time. Around 2.3% of the sample is taken by the ten largest. The sample's time point label, in plain terms: about 28 days (+/-7) after the second vaccine dose. Material: peripheral blood, obtained 28 days after the second AZD1222 dose. These receptor sequences come from an adult who received the AZD1222 COVID-19 vaccine.

The chain joins TRBV6-2 or TRBV6-3 to TRBJ2-1; 8 positions agree with TRBD2. This CDR3 has 15 residues. Unmatched junction bases numbered 8, after V lost 4 bases and J lost 6 bases. CDR1 and CDR2 from the germline V gene are MNHEY and SVGEGT. The CDR3: CASSLAGRSRNEQFF. In DNA form, the CDR3 reads TGTGCCAGCAGTTTAGCGGGACGGTCCCGCAATGAGCAGTTCTTC.

This rearrangement joins TRBV4-1 to TRBJ2-2; D perhaps matches TRBD1 (6 bases). The CDR3 runs 13 residues. Trimming took 4 bases from V and 4 from J, leaving 7 bases between them. Per the germline V gene, CDR1 is MGHRA and CDR2 is YSYEKL. CDR3 bases: TGCGCCAGCAGCCTACAGGGCACCGGGGAGCTGTTTTTT. Its translation: CASSLQGTGELFF.

This chain connects TRBV13 to TRBJ2-1; 8 positions match TRBD2. The CDR3 extends over 16 amino acids. Trimming at V came to 5 bases and at J to 10 bases, leaving 16 bases not matched to a gene. Germline CDR1 and CDR2: PRHDT and FYEKMQ (reference sequence). The CDR3 is CASSILPGLGSHEQFF. The CDR3 DNA follows: TGTGCCAGCAGCATCCTCCCGGGACTAGGGTCCCACGAGCAGTTCTTC.

V and J are TRBV10-3 and TRBJ2-5, with D possibly matching TRBD1 (5 bases). Deletions cut 10 bases from V and 5 bases from J, with 23 bases between. The CDR3 is made up of 15 amino acids. Germline CDR1 reads ENHRY; CDR2 reads SYGVKD. The CDR3 is CATLRETLGRETQYF. The CDR3 DNA reads as TGTGCCACCCTACGAGAAACCCTGGGGCGGGAGACCCAGTACTTC.

The V call is TRBV28, the J call TRBJ2-7, with 9 bases lining up with TRBD2. CDR3 length: 13 residues. Germline values: CDR1 MDHEN, CDR2 SYDVKM. V lost 11 bases and J lost 12; bases outside the gene matches: 17. The CDR3 DNA follows: TGTGCCGCCACCCTTGGTAGCGGGGGTCTAAGGTACTTC. Protein sequence: CAATLGSGGLRYF.

The V call is TRBV19, the J call TRBJ1-4, with 7 bases matching TRBD1. After removal of 6 bases from V and 8 bases from J, the junction contained 12 bases not matched to a gene. The germline CDR1 and CDR2 sequences are LNHDA and SQIVND (reference sequence). The CDR3 length is 15 residues. CDR3 nucleotide sequence: TGTGCCAGTAGGGATCGACAGGGAGAGGCGGAAAAACTGTTTTTT. As protein: CASRDRQGEAEKLFF.

The rearrangement joins TRBV5-1 to TRBJ1-5; 7 bases agree with TRBD1. The CDR3 runs 17 residues. The germline V gene encodes CDR1 SGHRS and CDR2 YFSETQ. V lost 4 bases, J lost 0 bases, and 10 bases stayed unmatched. CDR3 in amino acids: CASSRQPGQNSNQPQHF. CDR3 DNA sequence: TGCGCCAGCAGCAGGCAACCGGGACAGAATAGCAATCAGCCCCAGCATTTT. Supplemented by reference TRBV5-1 and TRBJ1-5, the full variable domain reads KAGVTQTPRYLIKTRGQQVTLSCSPISGHRSVSWYQQTPGQGLQFLFEYFSETQRNKGNFPGRFSGRQFSNSRSEMNVSTLELGDSALYLCASSRQPGQNSNQPQHFGDGTRLSIL.

The chain employs TRBV9 and TRBJ1-1, with D perhaps matching TRBD1 (5 bases). Trimming left V 6 bases short and J 0 bases short, with 18 bases between. Germline-derived CDR1 and CDR2 are SGDLS and YYNGEE. The CDR3 sequence is 16 residues long. CDR3 in amino acids: CASTPGGSQMNTEAFF. In DNA, the CDR3 is TGTGCCAGCACCCCGGGGGGATCCCAGATGAACACTGAAGCTTTCTTT.

The chain uses TRBV19 and TRBJ2-1; 11 positions match TRBD1. This CDR3 has 14 amino acids. Trimming took 5 bases from V and 8 from J; bases not matched to a gene: 5. Germline V CDR1 and CDR2: LNHDA, SQIVND (reference sequence). The CDR3 reads CASSPGTGGYEQFF. The CDR3 DNA follows: TGTGCCAGTAGTCCCGGGACAGGGGGGTATGAGCAGTTCTTC.

A word on this clone: Other nucleotide sequences from this sample produce the same CDR3. This chain uses TRBV5-1 with TRBJ1-5; D remains ambiguous. In germline, CDR1 is SGHRS, CDR2 YFSETQ. This CDR3 spans 13 amino acids. Trimming shortened V by 5 bases and J by 4 bases, and 10 bases separated the two germline ends. CDR3 loop: CASSLRVNQPQHF. The CDR3 coding sequence is TGCGCCAGCAGTCTGAGGGTGAATCAGCCCCAGCATTTT. Variable domain in full (rest from reference TRBV5-1 and TRBJ1-5): KAGVTQTPRYLIKTRGQQVTLSCSPISGHRSVSWYQQTPGQGLQFLFEYFSETQRNKGNFPGRFSGRQFSNSRSEMNVSTLELGDSALYLCASSLRVNQPQHFGDGTRLSIL.

This chain uses TRBV4-1 with TRBJ2-1; 13 nucleotides align to TRBD2. This CDR3 has 16 residues. V dropped 2 bases and J dropped 8; count of bases not matched to a gene: 6. Germline V CDR1 and CDR2: MGHRA, YSYEKL. The CDR3 here is CASSQPTSGRAHEQFF. The DNA of the CDR3 is TGCGCCAGCAGCCAACCTACTAGCGGGAGGGCCCATGAGCAGTTCTTC.

V gene TRBV6-5 combines with J gene TRBJ2-3; D is undetermined. This CDR3 has 13 amino acids. V lost 0 bases and J 8 bases, leaving 9 bases between the germline ends. Germline CDR1 reads MNHEY; CDR2 reads SVGAGI. CDR3 region: CASSYSKLGTQYF. CDR3 nucleotides: TGTGCCAGCAGTTACTCGAAGTTGGGTACGCAGTATTTT.

This clone was observed a few times. The chain uses TRBV10-3 and TRBJ2-2, with D tentatively TRBD2 (6 bases). Germline CDR1 ENHRY, CDR2 SYGVKD. Trimming took off 0 bases at V and 4 bases at J, with 12 bases between the two ends. The CDR3 has 16 amino acids. CDR3 in DNA: TGTGCCATCAGTGAGTCGCGACTAGTAACCACCGGGGAGCTGTTTTTT. Translation gives CAISESRLVTTGELFF.

V usage is TRBV19 and J usage is TRBJ1-5, with 10 nucleotides matching TRBD1. In germline, CDR1 is LNHDA, CDR2 SQIVND (reference sequence). The CDR3 is 15 amino acids. V lost 3 bases, J lost 3 bases, and 2 bases stayed unmatched. The CDR3 DNA sequence: TGTGCCAGTAGTATGGACAGGGGGGTCAATCAGCCCCAGCATTTT. Protein: CASSMDRGVNQPQHF.

The gene calls are TRBV28 and TRBJ2-7; possibly TRBD2 for D (6 bases). Trimming shortened V by 6 bases and J by 6 bases, and 15 bases separated the two germline ends. Germline V lookup: CDR1 MDHEN, CDR2 SYDVKM. The CDR3 spans 13 residues. CDR3 in amino acids: CASRVSGAIEQYF. The DNA for the CDR3 is TGTGCCAGCAGGGTATCGGGAGCCATCGAGCAGTACTTC.

V and J are TRBV5-1 and TRBJ2-3; 8 positions match TRBD1. The CDR3 has 16 residues. Germline loops: CDR1 SGHRS, CDR2 YFSETQ. Germline trimming cut 4 bases from V and 0 bases from J; bases unmatched to any gene: 7. The CDR3 DNA follows: TGCGCCAGCAGCACAGGGACAGGATCTAGCACAGATACGCAGTATTTT. Amino acids: CASSTGTGSSTDTQYF.

The J gene is TRBJ2-3, the V gene TRBV4-2; tentatively, D is TRBD2 (5 bases). Germline V lookup: CDR1 LGHNA, CDR2 YNFKEQ. With 6 bases removed from V and 4 bases from J, the gap between germline ends came to 14 bases. The CDR3 covers 14 residues. The CDR3 DNA sequence: TGTGCCAGCAGTAAGAAAGAGGGAGCAGATACGCAGTATTTT. Residues: CASSKKEGADTQYF.

This clone was found once. The CDR3 DNA sequence: TGTGCCAGTAGTATCGTCGGCAGTTGGCTAGCCAGCTACACCTTC. Encoded protein: CASSIVGSWLASYTF. This chain links TRBV19 with TRBJ1-2; D unresolved. V was shortened by 3 bases and J by 9 bases, with 20 bases between the two germline ends. This CDR3 has 15 amino acids. CDR1 is LNHDA, CDR2 SQIVND, per germline (reference sequence). Filled out from reference TRBV19 and TRBJ1-2, the complete variable domain reads DGGITQSPKYLFRKEGQNVTLSCEQNLNHDAMYWYRQDPGQGLRLIYYSQIVNDFQKGDIAEGYSVSREKKESFPLTVTSAQKNPTAFYLCASSIVGSWLASYTFGSGTRLTVV.

CDR3 loop: CASSRWLAGPYEQYF. The DNA for the CDR3 is TGTGCCAGCAGCCGATGGCTAGCGGGACCCTACGAGCAGTACTTC. The chain is built from TRBV14 and TRBJ2-7, with TRBD2 identical over 9 bases. V gave up 4 bases and J gave up 2 bases; unmatched junction bases: 6. Germline V gene sequence: CDR1 SGHDN, CDR2 FVKESK. The CDR3 loop spans 15 amino acids.

There are a few counts of this clone. This chain links TRBV4-3 with TRBJ2-3; 8 positions agree with TRBD2. Per the germline V gene, CDR1 is LGHNA and CDR2 is YSLEER. V shed 5 bases, J shed 4 bases, and the junction held 11 bases outside the gene matches. This CDR3 spans 16 amino acids. CDR3 DNA: TGCGCCAGCAGCGGAGAGATTGGTAGCGGGGCAGATACGCAGTATTTT. It codes for CASSGEIGSGADTQYF.

This clone was seen just once. The chain recombines TRBV6-5 with TRBJ2-7, with D perhaps TRBD2 (6 bases). Trimming stripped 3 bases from V and 7 bases from J, with 13 bases between. The CDR3 runs to 13 residues. Germline-derived CDR1 and CDR2 are MNHEY and SVGAGI. The CDR3 bases are TGTGCCAGCAGTTATTTTCAGGGAGGAGAGCAGTACTTC. As protein: CASSYFQGGEQYF.

The chain joins TRBV14 to TRBJ2-1, with D tentatively TRBD2 (6 bases). Trimming removed 1 base at V and 6 bases at J, with 10 bases between. CDR1 and CDR2 (germline): SGHDN, FVKESK. The CDR3 runs to 14 residues. CDR3 sequence (DNA): TGTGCCAGCAGCCAAGCGGGAGAGTTCAATGAGCAGTTCTTC. It encodes CASSQAGEFNEQFF. Supplemented by reference TRBV14 and TRBJ2-1, the full variable domain reads EAGVTQFPSHSVIEKGQTVTLRCDPISGHDNLYWYRRVMGKEIKFLLHFVKESKQDESGMPNNRFLAERTGGTYSTLKVQPAELEDSGVYFCASSQAGEFNEQFFGPGTRLTVL.

V is TRBV4-2 and J is TRBJ2-7, with 11 bases fitting TRBD2. Trimming cost V 1 base and J 6 bases; bases outside gene matches: 5. The length of the CDR3 is 15 residues. Germline loops: CDR1 LGHNA, CDR2 YNFKEQ. The CDR3 nucleotides are TGTGCCAGCAGCCAAGGGACTAGCGGGTTGGGCGAGCAGTACTTC. This sequence encodes CASSQGTSGLGEQYF.

The chain couples TRBV19 to TRBJ2-2; a weak D match, TRBD2 (6 bases). The germline gives CDR1 LNHDA, CDR2 SQIVND (reference sequence). Trimming took 6 bases from V and 6 from J, leaving 11 bases between them. The length of the CDR3 is 13 residues. CDR3 nucleotide sequence: TGTGCCAGTAGACCCGGGGGAGCCGGGGAGCTGTTTTTT. Translating it yields CASRPGGAGELFF. The whole variable domain, remainder taken from reference TRBV19 and TRBJ2-2, is DGGITQSPKYLFRKEGQNVTLSCEQNLNHDAMYWYRQDPGQGLRLIYYSQIVNDFQKGDIAEGYSVSREKKESFPLTVTSAQKNPTAFYLCASRPGGAGELFFGEGSRLTVL.

This clone was observed a single time. The chain employs TRBV5-1 and TRBJ2-2; D not resolved. V dropped 0 bases and J dropped 4 bases, with 7 bases sitting between them. From germline, CDR1 is SGHRS and CDR2 YFSETQ. CDR3 length equals 14 residues. In nucleotides, the CDR3 is TGCGCCAGCAGCTTGGGGACGGGCACCGGGGAGCTGTTTTTT. Translation gives CASSLGTGTGELFF.

J is TRBJ1-2 and V is TRBV3-1 (or the pseudogene TRBV3-2); D not resolved. The CDR3 totals 13 residues. Germline V lookup: CDR1 LGHDT, CDR2 YNNKEL (reference sequence). The V end was cut by 4 bases, the J end by 5 bases, with 11 bases between. The CDR3 loop reads CASSPVAEYGYTF. The CDR3 DNA reads TGTGCCAGCAGCCCCGTTGCTGAGTATGGCTACACCTTC.

The chain recombines TRBV3-1 (or the pseudogene TRBV3-2) with TRBJ1-5, with a possible D match to TRBD1 (5 bases). Germline lookup yields CDR1 LGHDT and CDR2 YNNKEL (reference sequence). Trimming cost V 6 bases and J 2 bases, with 17 bases left between them. The CDR3 loop spans 16 amino acids. The CDR3 sequence: CASSSVGPDGNQPQHF. The CDR3 coding sequence is TGTGCCAGCAGTTCTGTGGGGCCCGACGGCAATCAGCCCCAGCATTTT.

The chain employs TRBV5-8 and TRBJ1-2, with no clear D. CDR3 length equals 16 residues. V lost 1 base and J lost 9, with 22 bases in between. The germline CDR1 and CDR2 sequences are SGHTS and YDEGEE. The DNA of the CDR3 is TGTGCCAGCAGCTTGTTGAACGCCTTGAACGGGGAACGCTACACCTTC. Protein product: CASSLLNALNGERYTF.

The chain uses TRBV7-7 and TRBJ2-3; 8 nucleotides line up with TRBD1. J was trimmed by 7 bases and V by 1 base; bases with no gene match: 4. This CDR3 is built from 14 residues. Germline CDR1 reads SSHAT; CDR2 reads FNYEAQ (reference sequence). The DNA for the CDR3 is TGTGCCAGCAGCTTAGGGACAGGGATGAATACGCAGTATTTT. Its translation is CASSLGTGMNTQYF. Full variable domain (rest looked up from reference TRBV7-7 and TRBJ2-3): GAGVSQSPRYKVTKRGQDVTLRCDPISSHATLYWYQQALGQGPEFLTYFNYEAQPDKSGLPSDRFSAERPEGSISTLTIQRTEQRDSAMYRCASSLGTGMNTQYFGPGTRLTVL.

The rearrangement links TRBV7-8 to TRBJ1-5; D unclear. Germline V gene data show CDR1 as SGHVS and CDR2 as FQNEAQ. The CDR3 is 14 residues long. V was shortened by 5 bases and J by 0 bases, with 8 bases between the two germline ends. The DNA for the CDR3 is TGTGCCAGCAGCCTAAGCTATAGCAATCAGCCCCAGCATTTT. It codes for CASSLSYSNQPQHF.

The rearrangement links TRBV5-1 to TRBJ1-1; D not resolved. Germline CDR1 reads SGHRS; CDR2 reads YFSETQ. Trimming took 1 base from V and 1 from J, leaving 11 bases between them. The CDR3 extends over 15 amino acids. CDR3 DNA: TGCGCCAGCAGCTTGTTGGTGAGTGGGAACACTGAAGCTTTCTTT. Its translation is CASSLLVSGNTEAFF.

The chain combines TRBV6-5 with TRBJ1-2; 9 positions match TRBD1. V shed 7 bases, J shed 3 bases, and the junction held 6 bases outside the gene matches. This CDR3 contains 14 residues. Germline V gene sequence: CDR1 MNHEY, CDR2 SVGAGI. The CDR3 spells CASTTRTGDYGYTF. CDR3 nucleotide sequence: TGTGCCAGCACTACCCGGACAGGGGACTATGGCTACACCTTC.